The clone carrying this T cell receptor (beta chain) was picked up a small number of times. Germline V gene lookup returns CDR1 MDHEN and CDR2 SYDVKM. This CDR3 contains 12 residues. The sample comes from a study of T cells in Graves' hyperthyroidism and ophthalmopathy. Amplification of TCR beta CDR3 regions used RNA as the template. HTBI primers drove first-round RT-PCR of the TCR CDR3. Each CDR3 protein is one row after TCRdb ran MiXCR on the multiplex PCR reads. The table records about 270,000 distinct CDR3 sequences, about 20% of them present only once. Clinical symptoms, serum thyroxine and TRAb, thyroid ultrasound and orbital computed tomography were used for the diagnoses.

The chain employs TRBV28 and TRBJ2-5; TRBD1 agrees at 7 bases. Sequencing was performed on blood. The sequence was obtained from a man in his thirties or forties with Graves' ophthalmopathy. Here the CDR3 reads CATRQGEETQYF. CDR3 DNA: TGTGCTACTCGTCAGGGGGAAGAGACCCAGTACTTC.